The 32 T cell receptor beta chains below all came from one sample that was sequenced in a study of CXCR3-negative and CXCR3-positive naive CD8 T cells (dated by TCRdb to about 2019). These reads were obtained on a NextSeq 550. The Human TCR Profiling Kit (MiLaboratory) was used to prepare UMI-labeled 5' RACE TRB cDNA libraries. TCRdb reprocessed the reads; each CDR3 protein sequence makes one entry, and DNA is unavailable. The sample has 100,000 to 150,000 distinct CDR3 sequences on record. The ten largest clonotypes hold approximately 0.29% of the sample. Sequenced: naive CXCR3- CD8+ T cells from blood. Sample cell subset or site, as interpreted from the label and publication: CD45RO-CCR7+CD27+CD95- naive CD8+ T cells lacking CXCR3 (TNR3-). The source of these receptors is a human donor in good health. Some clones in this sample may be carry-over from other donors' samples.

J is TRBJ2-7 and V is TRBV6-2 or TRBV6-3; TCRdb's assignment of TRBD2 cannot be checked, as there is no DNA. This CDR3 is 14 amino acids long. Germline CDR1 and CDR2: MNHEY and SVGEGT. The CDR3 region is CASTLSLAGVEQYF.

This chain links TRBV27 with TRBJ2-4; TCRdb selects TRBD2, and the lack of DNA leaves this call unchecked. In germline, CDR1 is MNHEY, CDR2 SMNVEV (reference sequence). The CDR3 loop spans 15 amino acids. CDR3 sequence: CASSSMPGGNNIQYF.

V usage is TRBV5-1 and J usage is TRBJ2-7; with no DNA, the TCRdb D assignment of TRBD1 cannot be verified. The CDR3 loop spans 13 amino acids. Germline values: CDR1 SGHRS, CDR2 YFSETQ. The CDR3: CASSFGGHDEQYF.

The chain is built from TRBV11-2 and TRBJ2-3. The CDR3 consists of 12 residues. In germline, CDR1 is SGHAT, CDR2 FQNNGV. CDR3 residues: CASSPFFDTQYF.

The J gene is TRBJ2-1, the V gene TRBV29-1; TCRdb names TRBD1, which stays unverified in the absence of DNA. Looked up from germline, CDR1 is SQVTM and CDR2 is ANQGSEA. The CDR3 consists of 12 residues. The CDR3 region is CSGRQGYNEQFF.

The chain joins TRBV24-1 to TRBJ2-1; TCRdb lists TRBD1, though no DNA is available to test this call. CDR3 length: 13 amino acids. Germline assignment: CDR1 KGHDR and CDR2 SFDVKD. This CDR3 is CATRPTGLNEQFF.

The gene calls are TRBV29-1 and TRBJ2-7. This CDR3 spans 13 amino acids. In germline, CDR1 is SQVTM, CDR2 ANQGSEA. Here the CDR3 reads CSVEDEVGYEQYF.

The chain carries TRBV20-1 and TRBJ2-5; TCRdb returns TRBD2, unconfirmable since there is no DNA. Germline CDR1 DFQATT, CDR2 SNEGSKA (reference sequence). CDR3 length: 14 amino acids. CDR3 in amino acids: CSARALGEAETQYF.

V and J are TRBV29-1 and TRBJ1-2; TCRdb names TRBD1, which stays unverified in the absence of DNA. Germline CDR1 reads SQVTM; CDR2 reads ANQGSEA. The CDR3 loop spans 14 amino acids. The CDR3 spells CSGQGTGNNYGYTF.

V usage is TRBV9 and J usage is TRBJ2-1; as DNA is missing, the TRBD1 call by TCRdb cannot be tested. The CDR3 contains 15 residues. The germline V gene encodes CDR1 SGDLS and CDR2 YYNGEE. The CDR3 protein is CASSVGQGLTNEQFF.

The genes are TRBV9 and TRBJ2-1; lacking DNA, the TRBD2 call made by TCRdb goes unchecked. There are 14 residues in the CDR3. Germline V gives CDR1 SGDLS, CDR2 YYNGEE. The CDR3 sequence: CASSAALAGDEQFF.

The chain couples TRBV6-6 to TRBJ1-3. CDR3 size: 15 residues. Per the germline V gene, CDR1 is MNHNY and CDR2 is SVGAGI (reference sequence). The CDR3 is CASSYTTVAGNTIYF.

The rearrangement joins TRBV10-3 to TRBJ2-2; the TCRdb D gene call, TRBD2, has no DNA to confirm it. Germline lookup yields CDR1 ENHRY and CDR2 SYGVKD. CDR3 length: 16 residues. CDR3 in amino acids: CAISEIAGGGTGELFF.

This sequence joins TRBV29-1 and TRBJ2-1. Germline CDR1 is SQVTM and CDR2 is ANQGSEA. This CDR3 has 14 residues. CDR3: CSVEEGGSYNEQFF.

The V and J genes are TRBV5-1 and TRBJ2-3. Germline lookup yields CDR1 SGHRS and CDR2 YFSETQ. The length of the CDR3 is 14 residues. The CDR3 here is CASSLAVGGDTQYF.

The CDR3 loop is CASSWHLADEQFF. The rearrangement joins TRBV28 to TRBJ2-1; TCRdb's D call of TRBD2 is untestable without DNA. CDR3 length equals 13 residues. Germline V gene sequence: CDR1 MDHEN, CDR2 SYDVKM.

This chain uses TRBV4-3 with TRBJ2-7. The CDR3 contains 15 residues. Germline loops: CDR1 LGHNA, CDR2 YSLEER. The CDR3 protein is CASSQASSLFYEQYF.

The chain is built from TRBV9 and TRBJ2-2; there is no DNA to check the TCRdb D call of TRBD2. CDR3 length: 17 amino acids. Germline-derived CDR1 and CDR2 are SGDLS and YYNGEE. This CDR3 reads CASSVKLAGGYTGELFF.

The V and J genes are TRBV7-2 and TRBJ1-2; TCRdb's D call of TRBD1 is untestable without DNA. CDR3 length equals 15 residues. The germline V gene encodes CDR1 SGHTA and CDR2 FQGNSA. The CDR3 sequence is CASSLEIGQGYGYTF.

This rearrangement joins TRBV24-1 to TRBJ2-7; the TRBD1 assignment by TCRdb is unverifiable without DNA. The CDR3 covers 16 residues. Germline values: CDR1 KGHDR, CDR2 SFDVKD. The CDR3 here is CATSDPGDRGTYEQYF.

V is TRBV11-2 and J is TRBJ2-5. CDR3 length: 11 amino acids. Germline loops: CDR1 SGHAT, CDR2 FQNNGV. The chain's CDR3 is CASRWGETQYF.

The V gene is TRBV7-9, the J gene TRBJ2-5; TCRdb returns TRBD1, unconfirmable since there is no DNA. This CDR3 is 15 amino acids long. CDR1 and CDR2 (germline): SEHNR, FQNEAQ (reference sequence). CDR3: CASSLAGTGAETQYF.

The V call is TRBV7-6, the J call TRBJ2-7; lacking DNA, the TRBD1 call made by TCRdb goes unchecked. Germline CDR1 SGHVS, CDR2 FNYEAQ. CDR3 length: 16 residues. CDR3 sequence: CASSLGMDTGYYEQYF.

The V gene is TRBV6-2 or TRBV6-3, the J gene TRBJ2-5; the TRBD1 assignment by TCRdb is unverifiable without DNA. The CDR3 runs 15 residues. Germline loops: CDR1 MNHEY, CDR2 SVGEGT. The CDR3 sequence: CASTPDRKYQETQYF.

The rearrangement joins TRBV5-1 to TRBJ2-1; TCRdb calls TRBD2, which cannot be checked without DNA. In germline, CDR1 is SGHRS, CDR2 YFSETQ. This CDR3 contains 14 residues. The CDR3 loop is CASSFRGGKNEQFF.

The chain has TRBV27 and TRBJ1-2; absent DNA, TCRdb's TRBD1 call cannot be checked. CDR1 and CDR2 from the germline V gene are MNHEY and SMNVEV (reference sequence). CDR3 length equals 14 residues. The CDR3 reads CASILGTDNYGYTF.

The chain carries TRBV29-1 and TRBJ2-7; no DNA is available, so the TRBD2 call from TCRdb remains unchecked. There are 13 residues in the CDR3. Germline V CDR1 and CDR2: SQVTM, ANQGSEA. The CDR3 protein is CSVGSGTTYEQYF.

CDR3 residues: CASSLGPISYNSPLHF. V gene TRBV7-9 combines with J gene TRBJ1-6. The CDR3 runs 16 residues. Germline CDR1 is SEHNR and CDR2 is FQNEAQ (reference sequence).

The V gene is TRBV6-5, the J gene TRBJ2-7; the TRBD1 assignment by TCRdb is unverifiable without DNA. The germline V gene encodes CDR1 MNHEY and CDR2 SVGAGI. CDR3 length: 13 amino acids. This CDR3 reads CASSLDSAYEQYF.

V and J are TRBV4-1 and TRBJ1-1; TCRdb proposes TRBD1, but this gene call is untestable without DNA. Per the germline V gene, CDR1 is MGHRA and CDR2 is YSYEKL. The CDR3 length is 19 residues. The CDR3 loop reads CASSQEPLGVGVMNTEAFF.

The chain combines TRBV27 with TRBJ1-1. The CDR3 has 14 amino acids. Germline CDR1 and CDR2: MNHEY and SMNVEV (reference sequence). This CDR3 is CASTTGRPNTEAFF.

The chain combines TRBV15 with TRBJ1-5. The germline CDR1 and CDR2 sequences are LNHNV and YYDKDF (reference sequence). The CDR3 length is 15 residues. The CDR3 here is CATSSVAGRDQPQHF.